This T cell receptor (beta chain) is from a study of shared clonotypes between healthy human individuals. Unsorted PBMC samples were amplified in replicate PCRs containing roughly 0.3 ug DNA, about 30,000 T cell genomes. Using immunoSEQ multiplex PCR, the repertoire was profiled, and TCRdb retains in-frame clones only, with some absent. The repertoire consists of around 480,000 clones, with 75% to 80% occurring once and the leading ten covering around 12%. Points from the study as a whole: In this cohort, only blood was sampled, and tissue repertoires likely differ. Among donors, clonotype sharing was expected to be affected by sequencing depth.

Trimming left V 0 bases short and J 1 base short, with 13 bases between. Germline V gene data show CDR1 as SGHRS and CDR2 as YFSETQ. This CDR3 is built from 16 residues. About 83 million PBMCs served as the genomic DNA source for unsorted samples. This clone showed up just once. What it binds is unknown. The chain combines TRBV5-1 with TRBJ1-1; D call uncertain. Sequenced material: PBMCs. This TCR derives from a woman aged 40 to 50 in good health. Some clones in this sample may be carry-over from other donors' samples. The CDR3 region is CASSLGDRHSNTEAFF. In DNA, the CDR3 is TGCGCCAGCAGCTTGGGCGATCGGCACTCGAACACTGAAGCTTTCTTT.